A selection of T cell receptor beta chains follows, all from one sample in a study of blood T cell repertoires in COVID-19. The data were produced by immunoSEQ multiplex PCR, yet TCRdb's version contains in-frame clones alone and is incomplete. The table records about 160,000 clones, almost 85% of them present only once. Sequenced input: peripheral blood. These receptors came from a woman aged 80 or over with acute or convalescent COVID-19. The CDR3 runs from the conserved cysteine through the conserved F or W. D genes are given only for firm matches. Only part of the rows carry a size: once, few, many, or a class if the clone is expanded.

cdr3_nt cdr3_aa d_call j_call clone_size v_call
TGTGCCAGCAGCTTGGCCCAGGGGAATTCTGAAGCTTTCTTT CASSLAQGNSEAFF . TRBJ1-1 . TRBV5-4
TGTGCCAGCAGCTTAGACAGAATCATCTACGAGCAGTACTTC CASSLDRIIYEQYF . TRBJ2-7 . TRBV11-2
TGTGCCTCCAGGCTAGCGGGTTACACAGATACGCAGTATTTT CASRLAGYTDTQYF TRBD2 TRBJ2-3 . TRBV6-6
TGTGCCAGTAGTGCCCGGACAGGGGGCGGATTTTATGGCTACACCTTC CASSARTGGGFYGYTF TRBD1 TRBJ1-2 . TRBV19
TGTGCCAGCTCTAAGGGGGTCCTCACAGATACGCAGTATTTT CASSKGVLTDTQYF . TRBJ2-3 . TRBV2
TGTGCCAGCATCAGGACATTGGGGAACTATGGCTACACCTTC CASIRTLGNYGYTF . TRBJ1-2 once TRBV7-2
TGTGCCAGCAGCCCCCGGGACAGATCACCCCTCCACTTT CASSPRDRSPLHF TRBD1 TRBJ1-6 . TRBV5-8
TGTGCCAGCAGCTTGGGAGGGACAGTGGAGACCCAGTACTTC CASSLGGTVETQYF TRBD1 TRBJ2-5 . TRBV5-4
TGCGCAACCCGAGCAGGGTGGGGCACTGAAGCTTTCTTT CATRAGWGTEAFF . TRBJ1-1 . TRBV10-1
TGCGCCAGCAGCAAGAGGACAGGGACAAACACTGAAGCTTTCTTT CASSKRTGTNTEAFF TRBD1 TRBJ1-1 . TRBV5-1
TGTGCCATCAGTGAGTTCCAGGGTACAGAAAAACTGTTTTTT CAISEFQGTEKLFF . TRBJ1-4 . TRBV10-3
TGTGCCAGTAGTATGGGGGACAGGGGGTACGGCGAGCCCCAGCATTTT CASSMGDRGYGEPQHF TRBD1 TRBJ1-5 few TRBV19
TGTGCCAGCAGGAGCGGGAGGAGGAGTGAGCAGTTCTTC CASRSGRRSEQFF TRBD2 TRBJ2-1 . TRBV6-5
TGTGCCAGTAATAGCAGAATGAACACTGAAGCTTTCTTT CASNSRMNTEAFF . TRBJ1-1 . TRBV19
TGTGCCAGCAGCTTCCGGACAGGGGTGAGAGAGACCCAGTACTTC CASSFRTGVRETQYF TRBD1 TRBJ2-5 . TRBV5-4
TGTGCCTGGTTGATAAGGGGATCTGGAAACACCATATATTTT CAWLIRGSGNTIYF . TRBJ1-3 few TRBV30
TGTGCCATGAGGCGTGGTGGGGGACAAGAGGAGCAGTTCTTC CAMRRGGGQEEQFF . TRBJ2-1 once TRBV10-3
TGTGCTAGTGGTTTGGGAGGCAGGGGTCTCAACAATGAGCAGTTCTTC CASGLGGRGLNNEQFF . TRBJ2-1 . TRBV12-5
TGTGCCTGGAGGAGGACAGGGGGCGGATTGTACACTGAAGCTTTCTTT CAWRRTGGGLYTEAFF TRBD1 TRBJ1-1 . TRBV30
TGTGCCTGGCATGAGGGACAGGGGGACTATGGCTACACCTTC CAWHEGQGDYGYTF TRBD1 TRBJ1-2 . TRBV30
TGTGCCAGTAGAACCTCTCCCGGGAATGAGCAGTTCTTC CASRTSPGNEQFF . TRBJ2-1 . TRBV2
TGCGCCAGCACCTCGAATACCGGTGCTAGAGAGCAGTACTTC CASTSNTGAREQYF . TRBJ2-7 . TRBV5-1
TGTGCCAGCAGCGTAGTCGGAGCTAACTATGGCTACACCTTC CASSVVGANYGYTF . TRBJ1-2 . TRBV9
TGTGCCACCAGTGATTCAGCGGAGTACAATGAGCAGTTCTTC CATSDSAEYNEQFF . TRBJ2-1 few TRBV24-1
TGTGCCAGCAGTGAATTCACCGGGGGGCGAGAGACCCAGTACTTC CASSEFTGGRETQYF . TRBJ2-5 many TRBV6-1
TGTGCCAGCAGTGAAGGGGACACCTCGGGCGAGCAGTACTTC CASSEGDTSGEQYF . TRBJ2-7 . TRBV6-1
TGTGCCAGCAGCCAAGGGACAGGGTACGAGCAGTACTTC CASSQGTGYEQYF TRBD1 TRBJ2-7 few TRBV3-1/TRBV3-2
TGCAGCGTTGGCAGGGGGACTAGCGGGAGTTATGAGCAGTTCTTC CSVGRGTSGSYEQFF TRBD2 TRBJ2-1 . TRBV29-1
TGTGCCAGTACCTACACCGGGGAGCTGTTTTTT CASTYTGELFF . TRBJ2-2 . TRBV19
TGTGCCAGCAGCTTCCCCAACAGGGAGGGTGGCTACACCTTC CASSFPNREGGYTF . TRBJ1-2 . TRBV5-4
TGTGCCACCAGCAGAGATCGAGAGACCCAGTACTTC CATSRDRETQYF . TRBJ2-5 . TRBV15
TGTGCCAGCAGTGGAGGCCAGAACACTGAAGCTTTCTTT CASSGGQNTEAFF . TRBJ1-1 . TRBV2
TGCGCCAGCAGCCAAGCTCGGGACAGCTTTTTAGCCAAAAACATTCAGTACTTC CASSQARDSFLAKNIQYF TRBD1 TRBJ2-4 . TRBV4-1
TGTGCCAGCAGCCCCAGGACCTATAATTCACCCCTCCACTTT CASSPRTYNSPLHF . TRBJ1-6 . TRBV3-1/TRBV3-2
TGTGCCAGCAGCCAAGTTGGCCTCCACCCACACAATGAGCAGTTCTTC CASSQVGLHPHNEQFF . TRBJ2-1 . TRBV3-1/TRBV3-2
TGTGCCAGCAGCGGTCAGGGCCTCACAGATACGCAGTATTTT CASSGQGLTDTQYF . TRBJ2-3 many TRBV2
TGTGCCAGCATTGGGAGCGGGAAGCTTTTTGAGCAGTACTTC CASIGSGKLFEQYF TRBD2 TRBJ2-7 . TRBV6-5
TGTGCCAGTAGTACCCCCCCGGTCTCTGGGGCCAACGTCCTGACTTTC CASSTPPVSGANVLTF . TRBJ2-6 . TRBV19
TGTGCCAGCAGTTTATATTCAGGGCCGAACACTGAAGCTTTCTTT CASSLYSGPNTEAFF . TRBJ1-1 . TRBV27
TGTGCCAGCTCTCAGGGGATGGGGGCCTTTAACACTGAAGCTTTCTTT CASSQGMGAFNTEAFF . TRBJ1-1 . TRBV18
TGTGCCAGCAGCACCTGGGACAGGGTCTATTCACCCCTCCACTTT CASSTWDRVYSPLHF TRBD1 TRBJ1-6 . TRBV5-6
TGTGCCAGCAGTGAATGGGCGGGGGGGAATGAGCAGTTCTTC CASSEWAGGNEQFF TRBD2 TRBJ2-1 . TRBV2